The T cell receptor beta chain described here comes from a study of identical twins' blood T cells. Broader study findings: Top TCRbeta clonotypes were shared more with twin than unrelated donors. Out-of-frame TCRbeta clonotypes reportedly had markedly more similar V usage in twins than unrelated donors.

Each TCR cDNA library carried sample-specific barcodes on both ends. TCRdb called the 5' RACE reads again in MiXCR, with one record for every CDR3 protein. This sample has fewer than 450,000 distinct CDR3 sequences, with roughly 27% found just once. This clonotype occurred a few times. What it recognizes is unknown. With 6 bases removed from V and 4 bases from J, the gap between germline ends came to 13 bases. The CDR3 length is 14 residues. Germline V gives CDR1 SGHAT, CDR2 FQNNGV. Material for sequencing was PBMCs. The chain is built from TRBV11-2 and TRBJ2-1; D remains unclear. The source is a woman aged 18-50 years in good health. The CDR3: CASRGDKAYNEQFF. The CDR3 bases are TGTGCCAGCAGAGGAGACAAGGCTTACAATGAGCAGTTCTTC.